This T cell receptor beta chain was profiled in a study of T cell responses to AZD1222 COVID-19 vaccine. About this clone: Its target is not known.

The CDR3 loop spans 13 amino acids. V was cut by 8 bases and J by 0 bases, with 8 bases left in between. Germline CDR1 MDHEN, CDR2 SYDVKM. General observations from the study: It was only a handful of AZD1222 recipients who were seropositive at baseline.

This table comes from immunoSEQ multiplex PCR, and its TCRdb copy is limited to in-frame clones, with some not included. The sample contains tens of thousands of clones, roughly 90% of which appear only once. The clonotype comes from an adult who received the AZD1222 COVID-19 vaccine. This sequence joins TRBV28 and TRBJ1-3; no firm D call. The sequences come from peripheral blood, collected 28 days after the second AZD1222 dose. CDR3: CASVMSSGNTIYF. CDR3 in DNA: TGTGCCAGCGTAATGAGCTCTGGAAACACCATATATTTT. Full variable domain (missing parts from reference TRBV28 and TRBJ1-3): DVKVTQSSRYLVKRTGEKVFLECVQDMDHENMFWYRQDPGLGLRLIYFSYDVKMKEKGDIPEGYSVSREKKERFSLILESASTNQTSMYLCASVMSSGNTIYFGEGSWLTVV.